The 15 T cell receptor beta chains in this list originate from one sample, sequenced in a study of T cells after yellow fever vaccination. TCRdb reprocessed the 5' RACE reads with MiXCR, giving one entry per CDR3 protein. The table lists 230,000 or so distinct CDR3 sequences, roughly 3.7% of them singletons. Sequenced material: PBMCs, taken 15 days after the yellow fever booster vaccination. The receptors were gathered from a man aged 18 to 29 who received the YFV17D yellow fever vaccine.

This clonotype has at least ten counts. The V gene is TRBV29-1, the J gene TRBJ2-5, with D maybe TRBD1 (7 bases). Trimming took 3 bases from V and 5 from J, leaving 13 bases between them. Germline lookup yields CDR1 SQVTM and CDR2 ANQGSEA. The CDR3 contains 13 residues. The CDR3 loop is CSVEGPGGETQYF. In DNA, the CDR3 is TGCAGCGTTGAGGGGCCAGGGGGGGAGACCCAGTACTTC.

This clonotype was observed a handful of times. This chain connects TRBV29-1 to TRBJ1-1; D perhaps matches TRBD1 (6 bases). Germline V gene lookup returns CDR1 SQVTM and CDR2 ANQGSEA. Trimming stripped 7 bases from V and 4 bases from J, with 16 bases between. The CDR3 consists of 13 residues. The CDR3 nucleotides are TGCAGCGCGCAACAGGGACAAGGCACTGAAGCTTTCTTT. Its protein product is CSAQQGQGTEAFF.

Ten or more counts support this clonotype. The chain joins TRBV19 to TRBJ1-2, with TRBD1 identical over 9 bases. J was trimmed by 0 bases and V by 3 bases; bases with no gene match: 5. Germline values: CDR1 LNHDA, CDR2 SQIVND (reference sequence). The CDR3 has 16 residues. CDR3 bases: TGTGCCAGTAGTATTGACAGGGGGTCGCCTAACTATGGCTACACCTTC. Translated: CASSIDRGSPNYGYTF.

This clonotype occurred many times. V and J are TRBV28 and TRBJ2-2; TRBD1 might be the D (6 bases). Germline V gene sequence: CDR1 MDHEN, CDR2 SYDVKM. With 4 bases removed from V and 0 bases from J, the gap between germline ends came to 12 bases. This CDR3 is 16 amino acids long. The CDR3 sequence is CASSWGTTSNTGELFF. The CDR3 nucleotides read TGTGCCAGCAGTTGGGGGACAACTTCGAACACCGGGGAGCTGTTTTTT.

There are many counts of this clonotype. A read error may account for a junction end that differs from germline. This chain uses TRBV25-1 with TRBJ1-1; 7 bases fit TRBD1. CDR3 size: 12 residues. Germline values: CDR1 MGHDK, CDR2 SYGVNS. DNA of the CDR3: TGTGCCAGCAGTGAAGTAAGGGGGCTAAAGGTCTTT. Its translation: CASSEVRGLKVF. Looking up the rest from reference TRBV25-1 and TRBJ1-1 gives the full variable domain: EADIYQTPRYLVIGTGKKITLECSQTMGHDKMYWYQQDPGMELHLIHYSYGVNSTEKGDLSSESTVSRIRTEHFPLTLESARPSHTSQYLCASSEVRGLKVFGQGTRLTVV.

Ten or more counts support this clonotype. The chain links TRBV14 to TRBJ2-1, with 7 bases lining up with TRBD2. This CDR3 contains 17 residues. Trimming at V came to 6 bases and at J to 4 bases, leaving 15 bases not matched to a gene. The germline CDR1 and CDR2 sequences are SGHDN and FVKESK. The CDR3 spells CASRTEVGSAGYNEQFF. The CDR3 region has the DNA TGTGCCAGCAGGACCGAGGTGGGGTCAGCGGGATACAATGAGCAGTTCTTC.

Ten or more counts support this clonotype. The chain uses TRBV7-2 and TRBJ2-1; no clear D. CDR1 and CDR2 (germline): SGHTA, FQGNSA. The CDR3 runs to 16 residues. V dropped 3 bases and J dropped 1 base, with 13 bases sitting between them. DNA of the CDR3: TGTGCCAGCAGCTTGAGCCCTTCCAGGTCCTACAATGAGCAGTTCTTC. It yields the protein CASSLSPSRSYNEQFF.

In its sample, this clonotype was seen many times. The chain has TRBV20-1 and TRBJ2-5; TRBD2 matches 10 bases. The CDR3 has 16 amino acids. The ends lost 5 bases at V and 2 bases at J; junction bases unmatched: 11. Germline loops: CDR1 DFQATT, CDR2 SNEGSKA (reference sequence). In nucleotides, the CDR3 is TGCAGTGCTCGCGGGACTAGCGTATCGTGGCAAGAGACCCAGTACTTC. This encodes CSARGTSVSWQETQYF.

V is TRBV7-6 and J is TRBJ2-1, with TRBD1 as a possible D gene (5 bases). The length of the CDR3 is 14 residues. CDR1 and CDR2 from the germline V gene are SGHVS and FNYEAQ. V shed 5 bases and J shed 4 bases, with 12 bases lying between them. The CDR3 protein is CASSPPGLYNEQFF. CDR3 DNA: TGTGCCAGCAGCCCCCCAGGGTTGTACAATGAGCAGTTCTTC.

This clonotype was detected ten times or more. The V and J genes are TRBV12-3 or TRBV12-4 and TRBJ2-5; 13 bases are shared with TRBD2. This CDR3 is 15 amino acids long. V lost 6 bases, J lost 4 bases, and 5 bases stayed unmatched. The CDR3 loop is CASRLAGGPRETQYF. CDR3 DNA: TGTGCCAGCAGACTAGCGGGGGGGCCCCGAGAGACCCAGTACTTC.

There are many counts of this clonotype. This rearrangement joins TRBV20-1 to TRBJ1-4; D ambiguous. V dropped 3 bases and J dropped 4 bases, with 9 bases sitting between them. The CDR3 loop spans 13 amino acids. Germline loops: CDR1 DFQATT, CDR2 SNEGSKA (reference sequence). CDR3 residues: CSASPRVNEKLFF. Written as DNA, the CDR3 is TGCAGTGCTAGTCCTCGGGTTAATGAAAAACTGTTTTTT.

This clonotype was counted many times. Here the CDR3 reads CASGGTRQETQYF. The CDR3 DNA reads as TGTGCCAGCGGCGGGACAAGACAAGAGACCCAGTACTTC. This chain joins TRBV5-6 and TRBJ2-5; D possibly uses TRBD1 or TRBD2 (6 bases each). There are 13 residues in the CDR3. Trimming removed 7 bases from V and 2 bases from J, with 12 bases in between. Per germline, CDR1 SGHDT and CDR2 YYEEEE. The complete variable domain, with remaining parts taken from reference TRBV5-6 and TRBJ2-5, reads DAGVTQSPTHLIKTRGQQVTLRCSPKSGHDTVSWYQQALGQGPQFIFQYYEEEERQRGNFPDRFSGHQFPNYSSELNVNALLLGDSALYLCASGGTRQETQYFGPGTRLLVL.

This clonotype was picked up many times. Here the CDR3 reads CASSLGQGLNTGELFF. CDR3 coding DNA: TGTGCCAGCAGCTTAGGTCAAGGACTGAACACCGGGGAGCTGTTTTTT. The V and J genes are TRBV7-9 and TRBJ2-2; D may be TRBD2 (5 bases). Germline assignment: CDR1 SEHNR and CDR2 FQNEAQ (reference sequence). CDR3 size: 16 residues. V was trimmed by 1 base and J by 1 base, leaving 10 bases between them.

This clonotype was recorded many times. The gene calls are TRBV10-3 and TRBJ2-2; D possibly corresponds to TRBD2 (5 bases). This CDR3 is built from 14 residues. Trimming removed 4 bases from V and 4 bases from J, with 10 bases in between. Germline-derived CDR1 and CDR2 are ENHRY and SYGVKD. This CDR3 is CAISGPGVTGELFF. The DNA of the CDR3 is TGTGCCATCAGTGGCCCCGGGGTCACCGGGGAGCTGTTTTTT.

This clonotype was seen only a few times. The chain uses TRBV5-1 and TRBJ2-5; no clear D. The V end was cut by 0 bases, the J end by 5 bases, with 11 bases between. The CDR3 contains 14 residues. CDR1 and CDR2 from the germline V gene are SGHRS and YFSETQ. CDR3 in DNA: TGCGCCAGCAGCTTGGGGGTCAGCGCGGAGACCCAGTACTTC. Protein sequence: CASSLGVSAETQYF.